Following are 10 T cell receptor beta chains from one sample sequenced in a study of OX40 agonist ivuxolimab in advanced cancers. Data came from immunoSEQ multiplex PCR; TCRdb stores just in-frame clones and leaves some out. The table has 83,000 or so clones, around 84% seen once. Sample: CD4+ or CD8+ T cells sorted from blood, taken in a trial of the OX40 agonist ivuxolimab. Receptors were obtained from an adult with an advanced solid tumor such as melanoma, head and neck, liver or kidney cancer.

This clone was found once. Other DNA sequences in the same sample also yield this CDR3. The V and J genes are TRBV5-4 and TRBJ1-2, with a tentative D call TRBD1 (5 bases). This CDR3 spans 13 amino acids. Germline loops: CDR1 SGHNT, CDR2 YYREEE (reference sequence). The V and J ends lost 2 bases and 3 bases respectively, with 8 bases between them. In DNA form, the CDR3 reads TGTGCCAGCAGCTTAGACAGAGACTATGGCTACACCTTC. This sequence encodes CASSLDRDYGYTF. The full variable domain, in which reference TRBV5-4 and TRBJ1-2 provide the parts outside the CDR3, is ETGVTQSPTHLIKTRGQQVTLRCSSQSGHNTVSWYQQALGQGPQFIFQYYREEENGRGNFPPRFSGLQFPNYSSELNVNALELDDSALYLCASSLDRDYGYTFGSGTRLTVV.

V gene TRBV6-4 combines with J gene TRBJ2-3; no reliable D call. This CDR3 comprises 13 residues. Trimming removed 5 bases at V and 2 bases at J, with 8 bases between. Germline V gives CDR1 MRHNA, CDR2 SNTAGT. CDR3 loop: CASSRDPTDTQYF. CDR3 DNA sequence: TGTGCCAGCAGTCGAGACCCCACAGATACGCAGTATTTT.

This sequence joins TRBV9 and TRBJ1-1, with 7 bases that match TRBD1. J gave up 6 bases and V 4 bases, and 18 bases lay outside the gene matches. Germline CDR1 is SGDLS and CDR2 is YYNGEE. This CDR3 spans 17 amino acids. CDR3 nucleotides: TGTGCCAGCAGCCTGGAGGCAGGGGGGCGTGTAATGCCTGAAGCTTTCTTT. Translating gives CASSLEAGGRVMPEAFF.

This clone has a single count. The CDR3 sequence: CSVEALADTQYF. CDR3 coding DNA: TGCAGCGTTGAAGCCTTAGCAGATACGCAGTATTTT. The chain recombines TRBV29-1 with TRBJ2-3; no clear D. CDR3 length equals 12 residues. CDR1 and CDR2 from the germline V gene are SQVTM and ANQGSEA. V was clipped by 1 base and J by 4 bases, with 6 bases between them.

This CDR3 reads CASSIDLGPNEQFF. The CDR3 DNA follows: TGTGCCAGTAGTATAGATCTAGGGCCTAATGAGCAGTTCTTC. J is TRBJ2-1 and V is TRBV19; D not certain. The CDR3 runs to 14 residues. Germline CDR1 reads LNHDA; CDR2 reads SQIVND (reference sequence). Between the trimmed V and J ends, which lost 0 bases and 7 bases, there was a span of 10 bases.

The J gene is TRBJ2-7, the V gene TRBV30; TRBD1 is a possible D gene (6 bases). Trimming removed 0 bases from V and 0 bases from J, with 12 bases in between. The length of the CDR3 is 15 residues. The germline V gene encodes CDR1 GTSNPN and CDR2 SVGIG (reference sequence). The CDR3 bases are TGTGCCTGGAGTGTAGGGTCGGACAGCTCCTACGAGCAGTACTTC. This sequence encodes CAWSVGSDSSYEQYF.

This clone was observed a single time. This rearrangement joins TRBV5-8 to TRBJ2-5; D gene unclear. The CDR3 is made up of 14 amino acids. V gave up 4 bases and J gave up 3 bases, with 13 bases separating them. The germline V gene encodes CDR1 SGHTS and CDR2 YDEGEE. The CDR3 DNA reads TGTGCCAGCAGCCACGGTCAGGTAGAAGAGACCCAGTACTTC. This sequence encodes CASSHGQVEETQYF.

The rearrangement links TRBV2 to TRBJ1-5; D is ambiguous. Trimming shortened V by 2 bases and J by 0 bases, and 5 bases separated the two germline ends. Germline CDR1 SNHLY, CDR2 FYNNEI. There are 14 residues in the CDR3. The CDR3 loop is CASSELVSNQPQHF. In DNA form, the CDR3 reads TGTGCCAGCAGTGAATTAGTTAGCAATCAGCCCCAGCATTTT.

The V and J genes are TRBV5-4 and TRBJ1-2, with D perhaps TRBD1 (6 bases). Germline-derived CDR1 and CDR2 are SGHNT and YYREEE (reference sequence). The length of the CDR3 is 14 residues. The V end was cut by 3 bases, the J end by 13 bases, with 22 bases between. The CDR3 nucleotides are TGTGCCAGCAGCTCCCCCAGGACAGTACGTCGGCTCACCTTC. Encoded protein: CASSSPRTVRRLTF.

The J gene is TRBJ2-5, the V gene TRBV5-1; 8 bases map to TRBD2. The germline V gene has CDR1 SGHRS and CDR2 YFSETQ. With 2 bases clipped from V and 5 bases from J, the junction kept 5 bases outside the gene matches. This CDR3 region has 14 residues. The CDR3 region is CASSFGLAVETQYF. In nucleotides, the CDR3 is TGCGCCAGCAGCTTTGGACTAGCCGTGGAGACCCAGTACTTC.